The 27 T cell receptor beta chains listed next were all sequenced from one sample in a study of CD8 T cells in ankylosing spondylitis. TCRdb analysed the 5' RACE reads with MiXCR anew, one entry per CDR3 protein. Of around 390,000 distinct CDR3 sequences listed, under 25% are singletons. Their antigens are not known. Study-wide results and limits: Among TCR beta sequences, a motif of about 8 highly homologous variants appeared characteristic of ankylosing spondylitis blood.

Source material: blood, either unsorted or a sorted T cell fraction (not recorded which). The receptor source for this set is a male donor with ankylosing spondylitis.

In this sample, this clonotype turned up a few times. CDR3 loop: CASSSSGRAREQFF. Written as DNA, the CDR3 is TGTGCCAGCAGCTCTAGCGGGAGGGCAAGGGAGCAGTTCTTC. The chain joins TRBV11-2 to TRBJ2-1, with TRBD2 matching over 12 bases. Germline CDR1 and CDR2: SGHAT and FQNNGV. After removal of 4 bases from V and 10 bases from J, the junction contained 5 bases not matched to a gene. The length of the CDR3 is 14 residues. Full variable domain (missing parts from reference TRBV11-2 and TRBJ2-1): EAGVAQSPRYKIIEKRQSVAFWCNPISGHATLYWYQQILGQGPKLLIQFQNNGVVDDSQLPKDRFSAERLKGVDSTLKIQPAKLEDSAVYLCASSSSGRAREQFFGPGTRLTVL.

The chain is built from TRBV20-1 and TRBJ2-1, with D unresolved. CDR1 and CDR2 from the germline V gene are DFQATT and SNEGSKA (reference sequence). Deletions cut 7 bases from V and 5 bases from J, with 15 bases between. The CDR3 is 13 residues long. The CDR3 is CSVQPQGNNEQFF. The DNA for the CDR3 is TGCAGTGTCCAGCCCCAAGGCAACAATGAGCAGTTCTTC.

This clonotype was counted ten times or more. The CDR3 is CSVAGTADTEAFF. CDR3 in DNA: TGCAGCGTCGCCGGGACAGCCGACACTGAAGCTTTCTTT. The J gene is TRBJ1-1, the V gene TRBV29-1, with 7 bases identical to TRBD1. The V gene's germline CDR1 is SQVTM and CDR2 ANQGSEA. The CDR3 spans 13 residues. The J segment lost 3 bases and the V segment lost 6 bases, leaving 7 bases of the junction unmatched.

This sequence joins TRBV20-1 and TRBJ2-1; TRBD2 agrees at 8 bases. V trimming: 5 bases; J trimming: 4 bases; junction bases outside the gene matches: 7. The CDR3 is made up of 14 amino acids. Looked up from germline, CDR1 is DFQATT and CDR2 is SNEGSKA (reference sequence). In DNA form, the CDR3 reads TGCAGTGCTTCCAGACTAGCGAGGTACAATGAGCAGTTCTTC. Translated, it gives CSASRLARYNEQFF.

The genes are TRBV30 and TRBJ2-7, with 8 positions matching TRBD1. CDR1 is GTSNPN and CDR2 is SVGIG in the germline V gene (reference sequence). The CDR3 length is 14 residues. The J segment lost 4 bases and the V segment lost 0 bases, leaving 5 bases of the junction unmatched. CDR3 sequence: CAWSVRTGFYEQYF. The DNA of the CDR3 is TGTGCCTGGAGTGTACGGACAGGGTTTTACGAGCAGTACTTC.

The chain joins TRBV6-5 to TRBJ2-3, with TRBD2 identical over 14 bases. The junction had 13 bases not matched to a gene; V was cut back by 4 bases and J by 7 bases. This CDR3 region has 18 residues. CDR1 and CDR2 from the germline V gene are MNHEY and SVGAGI. In DNA form, the CDR3 reads TGTGCCAGCAGTTCCCGAGGACTAGCGGGGGGAGAGGGATATACGCAGTATTTT. It translates to CASSSRGLAGGEGYTQYF.

This chain links TRBV6-5 with TRBJ1-1; D remains unclear. CDR1 is MNHEY and CDR2 is SVGAGI in the germline V gene. Trimming removed 0 bases from V and 2 bases from J, with 16 bases in between. This CDR3 is 17 amino acids long. In DNA, the CDR3 is TGTGCCAGCAGTTACTCGACCAGCACGGCGCTAAACACTGAAGCTTTCTTT. It translates to CASSYSTSTALNTEAFF.

The CDR3 here is CASSRDRAVGELFF. DNA of the CDR3: TGTGCCAGCAGCAGGGACAGGGCGGTCGGGGAGCTGTTTTTT. The rearrangement uses TRBV12-3 or TRBV12-4 and TRBJ2-2, with TRBD1 matching over 9 bases. V lost 6 bases and J lost 7; bases outside the gene matches: 6. CDR3 length: 14 residues.

The rearrangement links TRBV6-2 or TRBV6-3 to TRBJ2-1; D is undetermined. CDR1 is MNHEY and CDR2 is SVGEGT in the germline V gene. Trimming took 4 bases from V and 3 from J, leaving 10 bases between them. The CDR3 spans 14 residues. CDR3 nucleotides: TGTGCCAGCAGTTCCCAGCGTGGCTACAATGAGCAGTTCTTC. It translates to CASSSQRGYNEQFF.

This clonotype was detected only a few times. The genes are TRBV19 and TRBJ1-1; the D gene is possibly TRBD1 (5 bases). Germline V gives CDR1 LNHDA, CDR2 SQIVND (reference sequence). The ends were cut back, 9 bases at V and 0 bases at J, with 17 bases in the middle. The CDR3 totals 15 residues. The CDR3 sequence: CASAPRTRVNTEAFF. The CDR3 DNA follows: TGTGCCAGCGCCCCCCGGACCAGGGTGAACACTGAAGCTTTCTTT.

This sequence joins TRBV20-1 and TRBJ1-5; D is undetermined. The CDR3 is 15 amino acids. Germline CDR1 is DFQATT and CDR2 is SNEGSKA (reference sequence). V was pared by 2 bases and J by 0 bases, with 11 bases between. The CDR3 is CSARYGTDSNQPQHF. CDR3 sequence (DNA): TGCAGTGCTAGATACGGTACAGATAGCAATCAGCCCCAGCATTTT.

The rearrangement joins TRBV9 to TRBJ2-7, with D possibly matching TRBD2 (5 bases). There are 13 residues in the CDR3. V was clipped by 4 bases and J by 9 bases, with 17 bases between them. Germline loops: CDR1 SGDLS, CDR2 YYNGEE. CDR3 DNA sequence: TGTGCCAGCAGCACCCACCCTAGCTTGGGGCAGTACTTC. As protein: CASSTHPSLGQYF.

This clonotype was seen more than once but under ten times. This chain uses TRBV9 with TRBJ2-3; 8 nucleotides line up with TRBD2. The CDR3 runs 17 residues. The J segment lost 3 bases and the V segment lost 0 bases, leaving 9 bases of the junction unmatched. Germline CDR1 and CDR2: SGDLS and YYNGEE. CDR3: CASSVGGGSGITDTQYF. In DNA, the CDR3 is TGTGCCAGCAGCGTAGGCGGTGGTAGCGGGATAACAGATACGCAGTATTTT.

This clonotype was counted a few times. The chain joins TRBV20-1 to TRBJ1-5; tentative D call: TRBD1 (5 bases). V was trimmed by 3 bases and J by 6 bases, leaving 12 bases between them. Germline CDR1 reads DFQATT; CDR2 reads SNEGSKA (reference sequence). This CDR3 comprises 13 residues. The CDR3 loop is CSASYGAFQPQHF. Written as DNA, the CDR3 is TGCAGTGCTAGTTACGGGGCCTTTCAGCCCCAGCATTTT.

This clonotype was found a few times. The chain couples TRBV28 to TRBJ1-2; the D is unclear. Germline-derived CDR1 and CDR2 are MDHEN and SYDVKM. Between the trimmed V and J ends, which lost 4 bases and 0 bases, there was a span of 12 bases. This CDR3 is 15 amino acids long. Here the CDR3 DNA reads TGTGCCAGCAGTTCATGGACGGACGCTAACTATGGCTACACCTTC. Protein product: CASSSWTDANYGYTF.

The DNA of the CDR3 is TGCGCCAGCAGCTTGGTAGGACTTGTGAACACTGAAGCTTTCTTT. Protein sequence: CASSLVGLVNTEAFF. The gene calls are TRBV5-1 and TRBJ1-1; D gene uncertain. Germline CDR1 SGHRS, CDR2 YFSETQ. V was pared by 0 bases and J by 0 bases, with 9 bases between. The CDR3 contains 15 residues.

This clonotype came up a few times. V usage is TRBV5-6 and J usage is TRBJ2-3; D is unresolved. This CDR3 is 16 amino acids long. Germline CDR1 and CDR2: SGHDT and YYEEEE. Between the trimmed V and J ends, which lost 4 bases and 1 base, there was a span of 16 bases. The CDR3 is CASSLPRPWGTDTQYF. CDR3 nucleotide sequence: TGTGCCAGCAGCCTCCCCCGCCCCTGGGGCACAGATACGCAGTATTTT.

The chain joins TRBV5-1 to TRBJ2-1; 13 bases match TRBD2. Losses at the gene ends were 4 bases for V and 9 bases for J; bases not matched to a gene: 4. CDR1 and CDR2 (germline): SGHRS, YFSETQ. The CDR3 has 14 residues. Written as DNA, the CDR3 is TGCGCCAGCAGCCCAAGGACTAGCGGGGGTGAGCAGTTCTTC. Translation gives CASSPRTSGGEQFF.

This chain joins TRBV5-1 and TRBJ1-4; a weak D match, TRBD1 (5 bases). The CDR3 spans 16 residues. Germline loops: CDR1 SGHRS, CDR2 YFSETQ. The ends were cut back, 1 base at V and 0 bases at J, with 10 bases in the middle. CDR3 sequence (DNA): TGCGCCAGCAGCTTGTTCTCGACAGCAACTAATGAAAAACTGTTTTTT. It yields the protein CASSLFSTATNEKLFF.

Only a few counts were recorded for this clonotype. The chain has TRBV2 and TRBJ2-1, with 7 nucleotides matching TRBD2. The CDR3 is 18 residues long. The V gene end was trimmed by 0 bases and the J gene end by 4 bases; junction bases not matched to a gene: 12. The germline gives CDR1 SNHLY, CDR2 FYNNEI. This CDR3 is CASSEALLGLAAYNEQFF. The CDR3 DNA is TGTGCCAGCAGTGAAGCGCTTCTGGGGCTAGCGGCTTACAATGAGCAGTTCTTC.

The chain employs TRBV12-3 or TRBV12-4 and TRBJ2-7, with unresolved D. This CDR3 is 14 amino acids long. V was shortened by 3 bases and J by 2 bases, with 11 bases between the two germline ends. Written as DNA, the CDR3 is TGTGCCAGCAGTTTCGGCCAGGAGACCTACGAGCAGTACTTC. It specifies CASSFGQETYEQYF.

This clonotype was seen more than once but under ten times. The chain combines TRBV28 with TRBJ2-1; 8 nucleotides align to TRBD1. The CDR3 runs to 18 residues. Germline V gene data show CDR1 as MDHEN and CDR2 as SYDVKM. Germline trimming cut 6 bases from V and 0 bases from J; bases unmatched to any gene: 13. CDR3 coding DNA: TGTGCCAGCAGGAGACAGGACAGGGCTTTAAGCTCCTACAATGAGCAGTTCTTC. Translating it yields CASRRQDRALSSYNEQFF.

This clonotype was counted between two and nine times. J is TRBJ1-4 and V is TRBV7-6, with 8 bases identical to TRBD1. Germline values: CDR1 SGHVS, CDR2 FNYEAQ. Trimming removed 1 base from V and 10 bases from J; junction bases left unmatched: 8. CDR3 size: 15 residues. CDR3 coding DNA: TGTGCCAGCAGCTTAGGCGGACAGGGTTTGGGAAAACTGTTTTTT. Its protein is CASSLGGQGLGKLFF.

V and J are TRBV5-1 and TRBJ1-2; D remains unclear. The V end lost 0 bases, the J end lost 5 bases, and 8 bases lay between the germline ends. Looked up from germline, CDR1 is SGHRS and CDR2 is YFSETQ. The CDR3 is 13 amino acids. CDR3 in amino acids: CASSLVAAYGYTF. CDR3 nucleotide sequence: TGCGCCAGCAGCTTGGTGGCAGCTTATGGCTACACCTTC.

This clonotype has just a few counts. The chain has TRBV5-1 and TRBJ2-2; no reliable D call. The CDR3 has 16 residues. V gave up 2 bases and J gave up 1 base, with 12 bases separating them. Germline CDR1 and CDR2: SGHRS and YFSETQ. CDR3 DNA sequence: TGCGCCAGCAGCTTTATAGGGCTCCGGAACACCGGGGAGCTGTTTTTT. As protein: CASSFIGLRNTGELFF.

This clonotype was counted ten times or more. The chain recombines TRBV12-3 or TRBV12-4 with TRBJ2-2, with TRBD2 matching 8 bases. The CDR3 contains 19 residues. After removal of 3 bases from V and 6 bases from J, the junction contained 18 bases not matched to a gene. The CDR3 nucleotides read TGTGCCAGCAGTTTGGCTCCCCTGGTTTGGAGCGGGAGTTCCGGGGAGCTGTTTTTT. It is translated as CASSLAPLVWSGSSGELFF.

The chain is built from TRBV5-1 and TRBJ2-1, with 8 bases fitting TRBD1. With V trimmed by 0 bases and J by 5 bases, 7 bases remained unmatched. The V gene's germline CDR1 is SGHRS and CDR2 YFSETQ. The CDR3 covers 16 residues. The CDR3 DNA is TGCGCCAGCAGCTTGGGAGGGACAGGTATTGACAATGAGCAGTTCTTC. This gives the protein CASSLGGTGIDNEQFF.